This passage covers 8 T cell receptor beta chains from one sample sequenced in a study of blood T cell repertoires in COVID-19. Sequencing used immunoSEQ multiplex PCR; TCRdb keeps in-frame clones, though not all of them. The table records over 250,000 clones, more than 90% of them present only once. The sequencing input was peripheral blood. Source of these receptors: a person aged 18 to 35 with COVID-19, enrolled during active disease.

This chain uses TRBV5-1 with TRBJ1-4, with TRBD1 as a possible D gene (5 bases). The germline gives CDR1 SGHRS, CDR2 YFSETQ. Trimming took off 0 bases at V and 7 bases at J, with 13 bases between the two ends. The CDR3 extends over 15 amino acids. The CDR3 sequence is CASSLEGRRGEKLFF. The CDR3 DNA reads as TGCGCCAGCAGCTTGGAGGGGCGGCGAGGTGAAAAACTGTTTTTT.

The chain is built from TRBV7-9 and TRBJ2-7; no clear D gene. CDR1 is SEHNR, CDR2 FQNEAQ, per germline (reference sequence). Trimming cost V 5 bases and J 7 bases, with 12 bases left between them. The CDR3 has 12 amino acids. The CDR3 nucleotides read TGTGCCAGCAGCAAGCACCCCGGGGAGCAGTACTTC. It yields the protein CASSKHPGEQYF.

V usage is TRBV29-1 and J usage is TRBJ2-1; a possible D gene is TRBD2 (5 bases). The CDR3 runs to 15 residues. V lost 0 bases to trimming and J lost 7 bases, with 16 bases between them. Germline V gene lookup returns CDR1 SQVTM and CDR2 ANQGSEA. CDR3 bases: TGCAGCGTTGAAGACCCCTTAGCGCTACAGAATGAGCAGTTCTTC. This translates into CSVEDPLALQNEQFF.

The V call is TRBV6-2 or TRBV6-3, the J call TRBJ2-3, with 7 bases identical to TRBD2. V lost 5 bases to trimming and J lost 1 base; unmatched junction nucleotides: 9. This CDR3 has 16 residues. Germline CDR1 and CDR2: MNHEY and SVGEGT. CDR3 loop: CASSQARLARTDTQYF. In nucleotides, the CDR3 is TGTGCCAGCAGTCAGGCCCGACTAGCCCGCACAGATACGCAGTATTTT.

The chain recombines TRBV11-2 with TRBJ2-1; TRBD1 is a possible D gene (5 bases). V was trimmed by 6 bases and J by 6 bases, leaving 15 bases between them. Germline CDR1 and CDR2: SGHAT and FQNNGV. The CDR3 spans 14 residues. For the CDR3, the DNA is TGTGCCAGCAGATTCATTGGACAATCCAATGAGCAGTTCTTC. Amino acid sequence: CASRFIGQSNEQFF.

The chain combines TRBV27 with TRBJ1-3; D gene ambiguous. The germline V gene has CDR1 MNHEY and CDR2 SMNVEV (reference sequence). This CDR3 comprises 15 residues. V lost 6 bases, J lost 3 bases, and 15 bases lay in between. CDR3 sequence reads: CASSPLGQVGNTIYF. CDR3 sequence (DNA): TGTGCCAGCAGCCCGCTTGGTCAGGTTGGAAACACCATATATTTT.

Written as DNA, the CDR3 is TGTGCCAGCAGCCAACTGAACAGCGAGCAGTACTTC. It translates to CASSQLNSEQYF. The rearrangement links TRBV3-1 (or the pseudogene TRBV3-2) to TRBJ2-7; D is ambiguous. V was shortened by 2 bases and J by 6 bases, with 8 bases between the two germline ends. This CDR3 has 12 residues. CDR1 is LGHDT, CDR2 YNNKEL, per germline (reference sequence).

The rearrangement links TRBV10-3 to TRBJ1-1, with D hard to call. The V and J ends lost 2 bases and 7 bases respectively, with 8 bases between them. CDR1 ENHRY and CDR2 SYGVKD come from the germline V gene. The CDR3 runs to 12 residues. The CDR3 DNA reads as TGTGCCATCAGTGAGAGGGAGAGTGAAGCTTTCTTT. Protein product: CAISERESEAFF.